Following are 30 T cell receptor beta chains from one sample sequenced in a study of neurological immune-mediated disorders. Using its own MiXCR run on the 5' RACE reads, TCRdb lists one record per CDR3 protein. The table lists about 57,000 distinct CDR3 sequences, about 13% of them singletons. Sequencing used PBMCs. Receptor source: a woman aged 60 to 75 with HTLV-1-associated myelopathy (HAM/TSP).

This clonotype was recorded many times. V is TRBV12-3 or TRBV12-4 and J is TRBJ2-3; possible D gene TRBD1, 6 bases. This CDR3 spans 16 amino acids. V was clipped by 4 bases and J by 0 bases, with 14 bases between them. CDR3 coding DNA: TGTGCCAGCAGTTCCTCCGGGACATTAAGCACAGATACGCAGTATTTT. Translation gives CASSSSGTLSTDTQYF.

This clonotype was picked up many times. The chain uses TRBV5-1 and TRBJ2-5; D is uncertain. Trimming stripped 6 bases from V and 2 bases from J, with 5 bases between. This CDR3 has 11 amino acids. Germline CDR1 is SGHRS and CDR2 is YFSETQ. The CDR3 coding sequence is TGCGCCAGCAAGGAACAAGAGACCCAGTACTTC. Encoded protein: CASKEQETQYF.

Concerning this clonotype itself: A much larger clone lies one base from this, so it may be a read error. J is TRBJ2-1 and V is TRBV7-9; 8 positions agree with TRBD1. Germline lookup yields CDR1 SEHNR and CDR2 FQNEAQ (reference sequence). The CDR3 is made up of 16 amino acids. The CDR3 DNA is TGTGCCACCAGCATTTGGACAGGGCAAAAGGGGAATGAGCAGTTCTTC. As protein: CATSIWTGQKGNEQFF.

This clonotype was counted at least ten times. V usage is TRBV20-1 and J usage is TRBJ2-3; 10 nucleotides line up with TRBD2. Germline CDR1 and CDR2: DFQATT and SNEGSKA (reference sequence). The CDR3 sequence is 18 residues long. With V trimmed by 3 bases and J by 2 bases, 14 bases remained unmatched. CDR3 nucleotides: TGCAGTGCTAGCCCCACCCTTGAGCGGGAGGGCACCACAGATACGCAGTATTTT. This encodes CSASPTLEREGTTDTQYF.

This clonotype was recorded at least ten times. V usage is TRBV6-5 and J usage is TRBJ2-7; tentative D call: TRBD1 (6 bases). V shed 3 bases and J shed 4 bases, with 13 bases lying between them. This CDR3 has 14 residues. Per the germline V gene, CDR1 is MNHEY and CDR2 is SVGAGI. In nucleotides, the CDR3 is TGTGCCAGCAGTTATCTCAACAGGGTGTACGAGCAGTACTTC. Protein sequence: CASSYLNRVYEQYF.

This clonotype was recorded at least ten times. J is TRBJ2-1 and V is TRBV20-1; perhaps TRBD1 as D (6 bases). CDR1 DFQATT and CDR2 SNEGSKA come from the germline V gene (reference sequence). The V end lost 4 bases, the J end lost 7 bases, and 20 bases lay between the germline ends. This CDR3 region has 15 residues. CDR3 DNA: TGCAGTGCTAAAATCCCCGGACAGATTCTTAATGAGCAGTTCTTC. As protein: CSAKIPGQILNEQFF.

The V and J genes are TRBV12-3 or TRBV12-4 and TRBJ2-3; a possible D gene is TRBD2 (5 bases). CDR3 length: 12 residues. The V end lost 7 bases, the J end lost 7 bases, and 12 bases lay between the germline ends. CDR3 in DNA: TGTGCCAGCAATGAAACGGGGAATACGCAGTATTTT. Amino acid sequence: CASNETGNTQYF.

To note about this clonotype: One base away lies a much larger clone, so this may be a sequencing read error. The chain couples TRBV7-8 to TRBJ1-1; unclear D gene. CDR3 size: 14 residues. V lost 4 bases and J 6 bases, leaving 15 bases between the germline ends. Germline V gene sequence: CDR1 SGHVS, CDR2 FQNEAQ. The CDR3, as DNA: TGTGCCAGCAGCTCGCGGCAGTGGAGCCCTGAAGCTTTCTTT. This codes for CASSSRQWSPEAFF.

Many counts were recorded for this clonotype. The chain recombines TRBV7-8 with TRBJ2-7; D assignment may be TRBD1 or TRBD2 (5 bases each). CDR1 is SGHVS, CDR2 FQNEAQ, per germline. V was shortened by 5 bases and J by 2 bases, with 16 bases between the two germline ends. The CDR3 totals 15 residues. CDR3 sequence (DNA): TGTGCCAGCAGCCGAGTGGGGGAAGGCACCTACGAGCAGTACTTC. It is translated as CASSRVGEGTYEQYF. Full variable domain (rest looked up from reference TRBV7-8 and TRBJ2-7): GAGVSQSPRYKVAKRGQDVALRCDPISGHVSLFWYQQALGQGPEFLTYFQNEAQLDKSGLPSDRFFAERPEGSVSTLKIQRTQQEDSAVYLCASSRVGEGTYEQYFGPGTRLTVT.

This clonotype was detected many times. V and J are TRBV20-1 and TRBJ2-7, with 10 bases fitting TRBD1. Germline trimming cut 6 bases from V and 4 bases from J; bases unmatched to any gene: 9. CDR1 is DFQATT and CDR2 is SNEGSKA in the germline V gene (reference sequence). This CDR3 spans 14 amino acids. For the CDR3, the DNA is TGCAGTGCGGAGCGACAGGGGGCCCCTTACGAGCAGTACTTC. Translated, it gives CSAERQGAPYEQYF.

This clonotype was seen many times. The CDR3 protein is CSAAGLYNEQFF. The CDR3 nucleotides are TGCAGTGCTGCGGGGCTCTACAATGAGCAGTTCTTC. The chain employs TRBV20-1 and TRBJ2-1, with D tentatively TRBD2 (6 bases). The CDR3 contains 12 residues. The germline gives CDR1 DFQATT, CDR2 SNEGSKA (reference sequence). The ends were cut back, 5 bases at V and 3 bases at J, with 8 bases in the middle.

This clonotype was seen ten or more times. This rearrangement joins TRBV7-6 to TRBJ2-1, with D possibly TRBD1 on 6 matching bases. The V end lost 1 base, the J end lost 4 bases, and 14 bases lay between the germline ends. The CDR3 covers 16 residues. Germline loops: CDR1 SGHVS, CDR2 FNYEAQ. The chain's CDR3 is CASSLVDRKPYNEQFF. The CDR3 nucleotides are TGTGCCAGCAGCTTAGTCGACAGGAAACCATACAATGAGCAGTTCTTC.

This clonotype occurred many times. The V and J genes are TRBV27 and TRBJ2-7; 7 nucleotides align to TRBD1. Looked up from germline, CDR1 is MNHEY and CDR2 is SMNVEV (reference sequence). V shed 7 bases and J 4 bases; nucleotides not matched to a gene: 16. The CDR3 runs 16 residues. CDR3 sequence (DNA): TGTGCCAGCACCAAGGGACAGCCCATGGGGGTTTACGAGCAGTACTTC. Residues: CASTKGQPMGVYEQYF.

The chain links TRBV7-8 to TRBJ2-7; 10 bases line up with TRBD2. The CDR3 runs 14 residues. CDR1 is SGHVS, CDR2 FQNEAQ, per germline. V lost 3 bases and J lost 5; bases outside the gene matches: 4. The CDR3: CASSFSSGSNEQYF. The CDR3, as DNA: TGTGCCAGCAGCTTCTCTAGCGGGAGTAACGAGCAGTACTTC.

At least ten counts were recorded for this clonotype. The V call is TRBV12-3 or TRBV12-4, the J call TRBJ2-6, with a possible D match to TRBD1 (5 bases). The germline V and J ends were trimmed by 3 bases and 0 bases, with 12 bases remaining between them. The CDR3 sequence is 17 residues long. CDR3 in DNA: TGTGCCAGCAGTTTTGCACAGGACCTCTCTGGGGCCAACGTCCTGACTTTC. It is translated as CASSFAQDLSGANVLTF.

This clonotype showed up many times. The V and J genes are TRBV15 and TRBJ2-7; 7 bases align to TRBD2. With 0 bases clipped from V and 2 bases from J, the junction kept 4 bases outside the gene matches. This CDR3 contains 15 residues. Germline V gives CDR1 LNHNV, CDR2 YYDKDF (reference sequence). This chain's CDR3 is CATSRDLAGAYEQYF. The CDR3 coding sequence is TGTGCCACCAGCAGAGATCTGGCGGGGGCCTACGAGCAGTACTTC.

This clonotype was seen only once. A much larger clone sits a single nucleotide away, making a read error possible. The chain uses TRBV12-5 and TRBJ2-1; TRBD1 is a possible D gene (8 bases). Germline values: CDR1 LGHNT, CDR2 FRNRAP. There are 15 residues in the CDR3. The CDR3 loop reads CVSDQGASGYNEQFF. The CDR3 bases are TGTGTTAGTGACCAGGGGGCTAGCGGTTACAATGAGCAGTTCTTC.

Ten or more counts support this clonotype. The chain couples TRBV28 to TRBJ1-3; no firm D call. The CDR3 loop spans 14 amino acids. V was clipped by 5 bases and J by 2 bases, with 10 bases between them. Per the germline V gene, CDR1 is MDHEN and CDR2 is SYDVKM. CDR3 nucleotide sequence: TGTGCCAGCAGTCCTTTGGGAGCTGGAAACACCATATATTTT. As protein: CASSPLGAGNTIYF.

This clonotype was detected many times. This chain links TRBV5-1 with TRBJ2-1; D gene uncertain. Trimming cost V 4 bases and J 5 bases, with 13 bases left between them. The CDR3 is 14 residues long. CDR1 is SGHRS and CDR2 is YFSETQ in the germline V gene. The CDR3 here is CASSPPEPHNEQFF. The CDR3 DNA reads TGCGCCAGCAGCCCACCCGAGCCCCACAATGAGCAGTTCTTC.

This clonotype was detected many times. The genes are TRBV20-1 and TRBJ1-1; no definite D call. Trimming left V 1 base short and J 1 base short, with 10 bases between. Germline V CDR1 and CDR2: DFQATT, SNEGSKA (reference sequence). This CDR3 has 14 residues. CDR3 bases: TGCAGTGCTAGAGGTGCTTGGAGGAACACTGAAGCTTTCTTT. Translating it yields CSARGAWRNTEAFF.

This clonotype was seen repeatedly, ten times or more. The chain is built from TRBV4-1 and TRBJ2-3, with TRBD2 matching 14 bases. The germline gives CDR1 MGHRA, CDR2 YSYEKL. The length of the CDR3 is 18 residues. J gave up 1 base and V 4 bases, and 7 bases lay outside the gene matches. CDR3 residues: CASSLGTSGSIRTDTQYF. The CDR3, as DNA: TGCGCCAGCAGCCTCGGGACTAGCGGGAGTATTCGCACAGATACGCAGTATTTT.

This clonotype was seen ten or more times. This sequence joins TRBV7-2 and TRBJ2-1; 10 bases line up with TRBD2. Germline CDR1 SGHTA, CDR2 FQGNSA. After removal of 3 bases from V and 3 bases from J, the junction contained 17 bases not matched to a gene. The CDR3 has 20 amino acids. The CDR3 reads CASSFIPLPAGGGIYNEQFF. The CDR3 bases are TGTGCCAGCAGCTTCATCCCCCTGCCAGCGGGAGGGGGTATCTACAATGAGCAGTTCTTC. The complete variable domain, with remaining parts taken from reference TRBV7-2 and TRBJ2-1, reads GAGVSQSPSNKVTEKGKDVELRCDPISGHTALYWYRQSLGQGLEFLIYFQGNSAPDKSGLPSDRFSAERTGGSVSTLTIQRTQQEDSAVYLCASSFIPLPAGGGIYNEQFFGPGTRLTVL.

This clonotype was seen repeatedly, ten times or more. This chain connects TRBV5-1 to TRBJ2-2, with 9 bases that match TRBD2. V was pared by 0 bases and J by 7 bases, with 4 bases of the junction left unmatched. The CDR3 runs 15 residues. Germline values: CDR1 SGHRS, CDR2 YFSETQ. The CDR3 sequence: CASSLVSSGNGELFF. Here the CDR3 DNA reads TGCGCCAGCAGCTTGGTGTCTAGCGGGAACGGGGAGCTGTTTTTT.

This clonotype was observed many times. V gene TRBV27 combines with J gene TRBJ2-5; D is possibly TRBD1 or TRBD2 (6 bases each). The V gene lost 3 bases and the J gene lost 5 bases, with 16 bases spanning the gap. CDR3 length equals 15 residues. Germline V lookup: CDR1 MNHEY, CDR2 SMNVEV (reference sequence). DNA of the CDR3: TGTGCCAGCAGTTTCTCTAGAGGGGGGTCGGAGACCCAGTACTTC. This codes for CASSFSRGGSETQYF.

This clonotype was seen at least ten times. The chain joins TRBV2 to TRBJ1-2, with a tentative D call TRBD1 (6 bases). This CDR3 has 16 amino acids. CDR1 and CDR2 from the germline V gene are SNHLY and FYNNEI. Trimming left V 10 bases short and J 0 bases short, with 21 bases between. CDR3 sequence reads: CATRHREFLSNYGYTF. In DNA, the CDR3 is TGTGCCACCAGGCACAGGGAATTTCTATCTAACTATGGCTACACCTTC.

This clonotype appeared many times. The chain links TRBV29-1 to TRBJ2-4; the match to TRBD2 covers 8 bases. Trimming removed 1 base from V and 1 base from J; junction bases left unmatched: 18. CDR3 length: 20 amino acids. Germline CDR1 and CDR2: SQVTM and ANQGSEA. In DNA form, the CDR3 reads TGCAGCGTTGAAGCCTTCGTCCGGGAGGGCCGAACAGGTGCCAAAAACATTCAGTACTTC. This translates into CSVEAFVREGRTGAKNIQYF.

A word on this clonotype: Sequence at one end of the junction differs from germline and may be a read error. The chain links TRBV29-1 to TRBJ2-1; a possible D gene is TRBD2 (5 bases). The CDR3 spans 13 residues. The germline gives CDR1 SQVTM, CDR2 ANQGSEA. This CDR3 reads CSVRGRPYNQQFF. The CDR3 DNA reads as TGCAGCGTTCGTGGGAGACCCTACAATCAGCAGTTCTTC.

This clonotype has a count of ten or more. The rearrangement uses TRBV14 and TRBJ2-1, with D unresolved. Trimming shortened V by 1 base and J by 8 bases, and 15 bases separated the two germline ends. Germline loops: CDR1 SGHDN, CDR2 FVKESK. This CDR3 region has 15 residues. CDR3 sequence (DNA): TGTGCCAGCAGCCAAGGGGATGGTGTATCCGATGAGCAGTTCTTC. Translating it yields CASSQGDGVSDEQFF.

Comments on this clonotype: A much larger clonotype is one base distant, so this may be a read error. This chain uses TRBV7-9 with TRBJ2-3, with D possibly being TRBD2 (6 bases). The CDR3 contains 16 residues. V was clipped by 0 bases and J by 4 bases, with 14 bases between them. CDR1 is SEHNR, CDR2 FQNEAQ, per germline (reference sequence). The DNA for the CDR3 is TGTGCCAGCAGCTTAGCGACCATCGGGAGTCCAGATACGCAGTATTTT. It specifies CASSLATIGSPDTQYF.

V and J are TRBV7-9 and TRBJ1-1, with D unresolved. The CDR3 totals 15 residues. The V gene's germline CDR1 is SEHNR and CDR2 FQNEAQ (reference sequence). Trimming left V 5 bases short and J 0 bases short, with 13 bases between. CDR3 coding DNA: TGTGCCAGCAGCCGCCACAGCCGCATGAACACTGAAGCTTTCTTT. Its protein product is CASSRHSRMNTEAFF. The whole variable domain, filled in from reference TRBV7-9 and TRBJ1-1, reads DTGVSQNPRHKITKRGQNVTFRCDPISEHNRLYWYRQTLGQGPEFLTYFQNEAQLEKSRLLSDRFSAERPKGSFSTLEIQRTEQGDSAMYLCASSRHSRMNTEAFFGQGTRLTVV.